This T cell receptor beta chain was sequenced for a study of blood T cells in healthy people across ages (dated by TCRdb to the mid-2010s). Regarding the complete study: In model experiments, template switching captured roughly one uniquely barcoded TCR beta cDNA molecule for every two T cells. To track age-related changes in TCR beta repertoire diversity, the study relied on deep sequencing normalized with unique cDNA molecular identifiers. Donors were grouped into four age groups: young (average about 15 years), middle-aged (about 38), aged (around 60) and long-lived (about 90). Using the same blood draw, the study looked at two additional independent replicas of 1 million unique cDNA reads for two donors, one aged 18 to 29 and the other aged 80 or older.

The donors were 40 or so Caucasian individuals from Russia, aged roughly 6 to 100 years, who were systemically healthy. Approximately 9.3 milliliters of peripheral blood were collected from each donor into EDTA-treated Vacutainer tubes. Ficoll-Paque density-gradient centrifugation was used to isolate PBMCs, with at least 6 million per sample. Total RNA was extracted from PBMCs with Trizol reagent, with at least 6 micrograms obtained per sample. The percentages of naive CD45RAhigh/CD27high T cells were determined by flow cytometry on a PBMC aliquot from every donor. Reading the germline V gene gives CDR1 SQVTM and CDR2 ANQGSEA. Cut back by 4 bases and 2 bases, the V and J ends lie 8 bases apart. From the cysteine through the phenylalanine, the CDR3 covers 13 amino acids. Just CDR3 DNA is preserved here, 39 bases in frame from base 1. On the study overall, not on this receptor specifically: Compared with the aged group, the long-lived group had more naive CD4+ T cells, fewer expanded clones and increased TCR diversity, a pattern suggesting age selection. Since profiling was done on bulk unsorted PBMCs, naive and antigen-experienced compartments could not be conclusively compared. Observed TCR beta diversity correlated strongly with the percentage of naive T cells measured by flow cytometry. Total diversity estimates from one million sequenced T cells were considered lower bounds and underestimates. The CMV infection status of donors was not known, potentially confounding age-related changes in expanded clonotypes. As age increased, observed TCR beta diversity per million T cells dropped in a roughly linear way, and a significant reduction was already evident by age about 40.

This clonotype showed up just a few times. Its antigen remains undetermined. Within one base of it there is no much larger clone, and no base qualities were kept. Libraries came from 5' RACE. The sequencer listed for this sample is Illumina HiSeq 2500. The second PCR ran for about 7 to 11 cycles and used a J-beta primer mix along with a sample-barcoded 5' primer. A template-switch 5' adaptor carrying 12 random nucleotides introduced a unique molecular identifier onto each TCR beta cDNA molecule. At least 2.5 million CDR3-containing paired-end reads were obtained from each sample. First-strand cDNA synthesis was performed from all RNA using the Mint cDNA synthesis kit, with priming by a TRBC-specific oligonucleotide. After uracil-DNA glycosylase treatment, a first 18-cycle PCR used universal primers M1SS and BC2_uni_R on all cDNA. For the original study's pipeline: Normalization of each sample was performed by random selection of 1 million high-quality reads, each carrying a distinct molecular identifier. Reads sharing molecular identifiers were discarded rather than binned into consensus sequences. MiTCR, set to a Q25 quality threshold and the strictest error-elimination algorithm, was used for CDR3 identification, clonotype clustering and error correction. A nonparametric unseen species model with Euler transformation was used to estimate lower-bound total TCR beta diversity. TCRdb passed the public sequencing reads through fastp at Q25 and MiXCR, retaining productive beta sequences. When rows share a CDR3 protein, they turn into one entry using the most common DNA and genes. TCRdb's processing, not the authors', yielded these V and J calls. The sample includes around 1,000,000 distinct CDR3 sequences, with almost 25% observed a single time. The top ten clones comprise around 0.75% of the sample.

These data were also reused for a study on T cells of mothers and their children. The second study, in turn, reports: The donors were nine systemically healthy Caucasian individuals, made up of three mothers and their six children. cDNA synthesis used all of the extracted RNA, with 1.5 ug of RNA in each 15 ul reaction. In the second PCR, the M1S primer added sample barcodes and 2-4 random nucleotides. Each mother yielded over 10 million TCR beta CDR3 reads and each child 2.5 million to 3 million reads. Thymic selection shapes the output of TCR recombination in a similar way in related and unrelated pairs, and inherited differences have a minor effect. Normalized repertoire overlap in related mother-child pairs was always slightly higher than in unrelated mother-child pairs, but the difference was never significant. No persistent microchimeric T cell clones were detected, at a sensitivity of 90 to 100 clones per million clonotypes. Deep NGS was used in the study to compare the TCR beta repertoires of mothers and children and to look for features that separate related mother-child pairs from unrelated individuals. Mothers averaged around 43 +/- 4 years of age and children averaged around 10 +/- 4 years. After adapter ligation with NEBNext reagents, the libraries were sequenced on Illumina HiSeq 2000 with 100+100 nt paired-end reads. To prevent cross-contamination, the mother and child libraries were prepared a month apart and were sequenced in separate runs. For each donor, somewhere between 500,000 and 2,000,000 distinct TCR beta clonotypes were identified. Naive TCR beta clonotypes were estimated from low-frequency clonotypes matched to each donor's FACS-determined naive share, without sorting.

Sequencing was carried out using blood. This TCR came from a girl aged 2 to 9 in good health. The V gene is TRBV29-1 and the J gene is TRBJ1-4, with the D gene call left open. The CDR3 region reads CSVVYSTNEKLFF. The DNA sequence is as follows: TGCAGCGTTGTCTACAGTACTAATGAAAAACTGTTTTTT.